A selection of T cell receptor beta chains follows, all from one sample in a study of shared clonotypes between healthy human individuals. Profiled with immunoSEQ multiplex PCR; TCRdb holds only in-frame clones, not every one. The data hold approximately 500,000 clones, with approximately 79% observed a single time. The sample taken for sequencing was PBMCs. Source of these receptors: a woman aged 35 to 49 in good health. Some clones in this sample may be carry-over from other donors' samples. Each CDR3 is given with its conserved first and last residue. The D gene is left open where the match is weak. Size values are once, few and many counts, or a class for expanded clones, and some rows have none.

clone_size: .; v_call: TRBV18; j_call: TRBJ1-5; d_call: TRBD1; cdr3_aa: CASSPDRVGQPQHF; cdr3_nt: TGTGCCAGCTCACCGGACAGGGTTGGACAGCCCCAGCATTTT
clone_size: .; v_call: TRBV19; j_call: TRBJ2-3; d_call: .; cdr3_aa: CASSAGFGAGGTDTQYF; cdr3_nt: TGTGCCAGTAGTGCTGGATTCGGGGCAGGCGGCACAGATACGCAGTATTTT
clone_size: .; v_call: TRBV30; j_call: TRBJ1-3; d_call: .; cdr3_aa: CAWSGKGYSGNTIYF; cdr3_nt: TGTGCCTGGAGTGGAAAGGGCTACTCTGGAAACACCATATATTTT
clone_size: .; v_call: TRBV5-1; j_call: TRBJ1-5; d_call: .; cdr3_aa: CASSLDGAQNRPQHF; cdr3_nt: TGCGCCAGCAGCTTGGACGGGGCGCAGAATCGGCCCCAGCATTTT
clone_size: .; v_call: TRBV7-2; j_call: TRBJ2-2; d_call: .; cdr3_aa: CASSLMSRSATGELFF; cdr3_nt: TGTGCCAGCTCCCTGATGTCCCGTTCGGCCACCGGGGAGCTGTTTTTT
clone_size: .; v_call: TRBV11-2; j_call: TRBJ2-7; d_call: .; cdr3_aa: CASSIYYEQYF; cdr3_nt: TGTGCCAGCAGCATATACTACGAGCAGTACTTC
clone_size: .; v_call: TRBV7-2; j_call: TRBJ1-3; d_call: .; cdr3_aa: CASSLEGTRSGNTIYF; cdr3_nt: TGTGCCAGCAGCTTAGAGGGGACACGCTCTGGAAACACCATATATTTT
clone_size: .; v_call: TRBV9; j_call: TRBJ2-1; d_call: TRBD2; cdr3_aa: CASSAWTSGPYNEQFF; cdr3_nt: TGTGCCAGCAGCGCCTGGACTAGCGGACCCTACAATGAGCAGTTCTTC
clone_size: .; v_call: TRBV11-1; j_call: TRBJ1-2; d_call: .; cdr3_aa: CASSAGKESGYTF; cdr3_nt: TGTGCCAGCAGCGCAGGGAAGGAATCTGGCTACACCTTC
clone_size: few; v_call: TRBV5-1; j_call: TRBJ1-1; d_call: TRBD1; cdr3_aa: CASSFAGGTEAFF; cdr3_nt: TGCGCCAGCAGCTTCGCAGGGGGCACTGAAGCTTTCTTT
clone_size: .; v_call: TRBV7-3; j_call: TRBJ2-1; d_call: TRBD2; cdr3_aa: CASSRLAGAGNEQFF; cdr3_nt: TGTGCCAGCAGCCGACTAGCGGGAGCCGGAAATGAGCAGTTCTTC
clone_size: .; v_call: TRBV5-4; j_call: TRBJ2-7; d_call: TRBD2; cdr3_aa: CASSNPGGTYEQYF; cdr3_nt: TGTGCCAGCAGCAATCCGGGAGGGACCTACGAGCAGTACTTC
clone_size: once; v_call: TRBV27; j_call: TRBJ2-3; d_call: .; cdr3_aa: CASSLAGGLRTDTQYF; cdr3_nt: TGTGCCAGCAGTTTAGCCGGGGGGCTGCGAACAGATACGCAGTATTTT
clone_size: few; v_call: TRBV11-2; j_call: TRBJ2-3; d_call: .; cdr3_aa: CASSFSEDTQYF; cdr3_nt: TGTGCCAGCAGCTTCTCCGAGGATACGCAGTATTTT
clone_size: .; v_call: TRBV7-2; j_call: TRBJ1-2; d_call: .; cdr3_aa: CASSQDGNSYGYTF; cdr3_nt: TGTGCCAGCAGCCAGGACGGGAACAGCTATGGCTACACCTTC
clone_size: .; v_call: TRBV29-1; j_call: TRBJ2-7; d_call: .; cdr3_aa: CSVGDTTYEQYF; cdr3_nt: TGCAGCGTTGGGGACACCACCTACGAGCAGTACTTC